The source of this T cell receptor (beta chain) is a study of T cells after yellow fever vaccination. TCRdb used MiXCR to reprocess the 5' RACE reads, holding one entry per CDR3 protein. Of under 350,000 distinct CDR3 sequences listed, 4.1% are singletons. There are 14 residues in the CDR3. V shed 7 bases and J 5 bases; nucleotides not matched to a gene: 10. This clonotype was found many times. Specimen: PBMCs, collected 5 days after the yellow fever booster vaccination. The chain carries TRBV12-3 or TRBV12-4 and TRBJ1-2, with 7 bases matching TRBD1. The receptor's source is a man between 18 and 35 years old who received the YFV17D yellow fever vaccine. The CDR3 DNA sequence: TGTGCCAGCACTACAACAGGGGCGTCTTATGGCTACACCTTC. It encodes CASTTTGASYGYTF.